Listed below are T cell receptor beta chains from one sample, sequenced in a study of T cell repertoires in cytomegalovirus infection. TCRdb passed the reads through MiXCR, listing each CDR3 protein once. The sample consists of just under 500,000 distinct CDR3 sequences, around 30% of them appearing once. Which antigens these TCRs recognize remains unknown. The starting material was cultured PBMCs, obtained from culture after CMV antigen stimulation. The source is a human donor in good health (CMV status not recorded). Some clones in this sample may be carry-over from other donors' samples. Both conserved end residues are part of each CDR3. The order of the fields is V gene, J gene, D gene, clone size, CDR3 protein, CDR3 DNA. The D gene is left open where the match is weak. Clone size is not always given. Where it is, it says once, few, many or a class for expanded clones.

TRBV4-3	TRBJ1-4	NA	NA	CASSHDLATNEKLFF	TGCGCCAGCAGCCACGACCTAGCAACTAATGAAAAACTGTTTTTT
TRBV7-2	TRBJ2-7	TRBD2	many	CASSLWEGLGEQYF	TGTGCCAGCAGCCTTTGGGAGGGCCTGGGCGAGCAGTACTTC
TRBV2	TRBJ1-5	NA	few	CASSEPNQPQHF	TGTGCCAGCAGTGAACCCAATCAGCCCCAGCATTTT
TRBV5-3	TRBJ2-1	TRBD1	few	CASSPNHDGTGLFF	TGTGCCAGCAGCCCCAATCATGACGGGACAGGGTTGTTCTTC
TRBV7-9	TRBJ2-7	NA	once	CASSPDLTLYEQYF	TGTGCCAGCAGCCCCGACCTCACCCTCTACGAGCAGTACTTC
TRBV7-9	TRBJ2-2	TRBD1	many	CASSFPTQTGVNTGELFF	TGTGCCAGCAGCTTTCCTACCCAGACAGGGGTGAACACCGGGGAGCTGTTTTTT
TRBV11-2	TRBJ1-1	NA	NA	CASRTKDSRDIYLNTEAFF	TGTGCCAGCAGAACCAAGGATTCCCGGGACATATATTTGAACACTGAAGCTTTCTTT
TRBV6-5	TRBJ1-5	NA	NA	CASSYTNSQPQHF	TGTGCCAGCAGTTACACAAACTCTCAGCCCCAGCATTTT
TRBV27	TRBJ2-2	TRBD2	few	CASSLWLAGRTGELFF	TGTGCCAGCAGTTTATGGCTAGCGGGACGCACCGGGGAGCTGTTTTTT
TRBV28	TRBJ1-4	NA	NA	CASSPGQEDEKLFF	TGTGCCAGCAGCCCGGGACAAGAGGATGAAAAACTGTTTTTT
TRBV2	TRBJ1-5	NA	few	CASSVTDNQPQHF	TGTGCCAGCAGTGTAACGGATAATCAGCCCCAGCATTTT
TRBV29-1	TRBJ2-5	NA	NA	CSGGGRGSEAQYF	TGCAGCGGAGGGGGGAGAGGGAGTGAGGCCCAGTACTTC
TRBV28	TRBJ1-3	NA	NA	CASSLQVSGNTIYF	TGTGCCAGCTCATTACAGGTCTCTGGAAACACCATATATTTT
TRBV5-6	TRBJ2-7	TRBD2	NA	CASRGLAGGRSYEQYF	TGTGCCAGCAGAGGACTAGCGGGAGGCCGCTCCTACGAGCAGTACTTC
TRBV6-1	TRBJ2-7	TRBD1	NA	CASSYDEDRAYEQYF	TGTGCCAGCAGTTACGACGAGGACAGGGCCTACGAGCAGTACTTC
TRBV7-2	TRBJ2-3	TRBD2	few	CASSVRTSGASTDTQYF	TGTGCCAGCAGCGTCAGGACTAGCGGGGCTAGCACAGATACGCAGTATTTT
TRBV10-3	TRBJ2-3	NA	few	CATARDSWADTQYF	TGTGCCACCGCCAGGGACTCATGGGCAGATACGCAGTATTTT
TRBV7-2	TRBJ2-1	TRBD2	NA	CASLRERGSYNEQFF	TGTGCCAGCCTTAGGGAGCGGGGATCCTACAATGAGCAGTTCTTC
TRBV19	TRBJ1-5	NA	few	CASSIDSGTRSIQPQHF	TGTGCCAGTAGTATAGATTCCGGGACACGGTCCATTCAGCCCCAGCATTTT
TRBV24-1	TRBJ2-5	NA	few	CATSDFGSRGGETQYF	TGTGCCACCAGTGATTTTGGATCGCGGGGCGGGGAGACCCAGTACTTC
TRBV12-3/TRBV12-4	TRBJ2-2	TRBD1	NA	CASSGQGAGGELFF	TGTGCCAGCAGTGGACAGGGGGCCGGCGGGGAGCTGTTTTTT
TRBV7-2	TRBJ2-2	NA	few	CASSLAPRSGIGELFF	TGTGCCAGCAGCTTAGCCCCTAGGAGTGGGATCGGTGAGCTGTTTTTT
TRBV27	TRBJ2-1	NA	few	CASTFAIGYNEQFF	TGTGCCAGCACCTTCGCTATCGGATACAATGAGCAGTTCTTC
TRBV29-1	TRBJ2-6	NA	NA	CSVGIGISGANVLTF	TGCAGCGTTGGTATCGGGATTTCTGGGGCCAACGTCCTGACTTTC
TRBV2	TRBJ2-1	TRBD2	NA	CASRGLAGAEQFF	TGTGCCAGCAGGGGACTAGCGGGCGCTGAGCAGTTCTTC
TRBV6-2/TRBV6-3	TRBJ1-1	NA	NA	CASSYGGYTEAFF	TGTGCCAGCAGTTATGGGGGGTACACTGAAGCTTTCTTT
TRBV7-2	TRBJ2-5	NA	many	CASSLVANRETQYF	TGTGCCAGCAGCTTAGTGGCTAATAGGGAGACCCAGTACTTC
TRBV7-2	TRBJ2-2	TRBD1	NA	CASSLFGTGWAGELFF	TGTGCCAGCAGCTTATTCGGGACAGGTTGGGCCGGGGAGCTGTTTTTT